This T cell receptor (beta chain) comes out of a study of the immune and genomic landscape of osteosarcoma (dated by TCRdb to 2020 to 2022). For the study in its entirety: The overall cohort included 40 to 50 pediatric and adult patients with high-grade osteosarcoma, and the median age at diagnosis was approximately 25 years (range roughly 5-85). Poor-risk disease was overrepresented in the cohort, as 73% of patients had an unfavorable pathologic response to standard therapy and 55% to 70% had died. In the overall cohort, around three fifths of patients were male, and localized disease at diagnosis was presented by 77% of patients. The study profiled osteosarcoma specimens with whole genome, RNA and T-cell receptor sequencing plus immunohistochemistry and reverse phase protein arrays to define immunogenic potential. To characterize the osteosarcoma immunogenomic landscape, TCR sequencing results were integrated with transcriptome, protein array and immunostaining data. The goal of the study was to explain why immune checkpoint inhibitors have shown limited clinical activity in osteosarcoma. Each of a few patients provided a couple of samples from the same tumor site.

Findings and caveats that apply to the study as a whole: Sample size was not determined by any statistical method, because osteosarcoma is rare and all possible samples were collected. Along with the frozen tumor specimens, matched blood was collected from just a couple of patients. Overall, productive TCR clonality was low, with an average of 0.09 and a maximum of 0.3, which suggests limited T-cell clonal expansion. TCR productive clonality was higher in the immune-hot C3 cluster than the cold C1 cluster but still low overall. In five cases a single hyperexpanded clone dominated the repertoire, and each of those five cases had fewer than 100 T-cell clonotypes. Clonality benchmarks were derived from external normal skin and healthy peripheral blood data rather than from matched normal tissue.

Including cysteine and phenylalanine, the CDR3 has 15 amino acids. The DNA shown is the 45-base CDR3, in frame from base 1. The tumors sampled were post-treatment primary, local recurrence and metastasis specimens taken from patients with a poor prognosis. Concerning this clone itself: It has no known antigen specificity. No quality values exist for individual bases; no much larger clone is one base distant.

TCR beta chain CDR3 regions were immunosequenced using the ImmunoSEQ Assay (Adaptive Biotechnologies). Regarding the original processing steps: The ImmunoSEQ Analyzer platform was used to export TCRB rearrangements, read counts, read proportions and gene usage. T-cell clonality was calculated on productive rearrangements as 1 minus Pielou's evenness. Clonal space homeostasis binned clonotypes as rare, small, medium, large or hyperexpanded (0.01 to 1 of the repertoire). TCR productive clonality was compared across immune clusters C1, C2 and C3 using the Wilcoxon rank sum test. The clones in this table, taken by TCRdb from immuneACCESS, are in-frame only. Not every clone is retained; where verified, under half of the shortfall comes from an unresolved V gene, and the cause of the rest is unknown. V, J and clone size reflect that table, while D and trimming were determined from the DNA. This sample has roughly 5,000 clones in its table, and 71% of those were observed once. Of the sample, roughly 16% falls within the top ten clones.

The sample taken for sequencing was osteosarcoma tumor tissue from the femur. This TCR was recovered from a human donor with osteosarcoma. Recombination linked TRBV21-1 to TRBJ1-3. TRBV21-1 corresponds to a pseudogene. The nucleotide sequence reads as follows: TGTGCCAGCAGCAAAGCGGAAGGGCTCGGAAACACCATATATTTT. Translated, this gives CASSKAEGLGNTIYF.